What follows are 28 T cell receptor beta chains derived from one specimen sequenced in a study of blood T cell repertoires in COVID-19. Some clones are missing from TCRdb's copy, which holds only in-frame ones; the method was immunoSEQ multiplex PCR. The table includes approximately 200,000 clones, more than 70% detected once. The sample consisted of peripheral blood. These receptors were taken from a woman aged 60 to 75 with acute or convalescent COVID-19.

The gene calls are TRBV19 and TRBJ1-1; 7 bases match TRBD1. Germline CDR1 reads LNHDA; CDR2 reads SQIVND (reference sequence). This CDR3 contains 13 residues. V shed 6 bases, J shed 5 bases, and the junction held 6 bases outside the gene matches. The CDR3 bases are TGTGCCAGTAGCGGCGACAGGGCGACTGAAGCTTTCTTT. This encodes CASSGDRATEAFF.

This clone was detected only once. This chain uses TRBV5-1 with TRBJ2-1; tentatively, D is TRBD2 (6 bases). V was pared by 0 bases and J by 7 bases, with 20 bases between. The V gene's germline CDR1 is SGHRS and CDR2 YFSETQ. This CDR3 comprises 17 residues. The CDR3 DNA reads as TGCGCCAGCAGCTTGGGGGAGCCCGGGACTGGGTGGAATGAGCAGTTCTTC. Translation: CASSLGEPGTGWNEQFF.

In regard to this clone: Germline and junction disagree at one end, which may indicate a read error. This specimen includes other DNA sequences encoding the same CDR3. The J gene is TRBJ2-2, the V gene TRBV19, with a weak D call TRBD1 (6 bases). Looked up from germline, CDR1 is LNHDA and CDR2 is SQIVND (reference sequence). There are 14 residues in the CDR3. In DNA, the CDR3 is TGTGCCAGTAGAGTGACCGGGGACACCGGGGAGCTATTTTTT. This codes for CASRVTGDTGELFF.

This chain connects TRBV24-1 to TRBJ1-5; the match to TRBD1 covers 9 bases. The germline gives CDR1 KGHDR, CDR2 SFDVKD. V gave up 5 bases and J gave up 9 bases; unmatched junction bases: 10. The CDR3 is 15 residues long. In DNA, the CDR3 is TGTGCCACCAGTGTCGGACAGGGGTCCGTGGGGCCCCAGCATTTT. Amino acids: CATSVGQGSVGPQHF.

The rearrangement uses TRBV10-3 and TRBJ1-1; 8 bases are a match to TRBD1. The CDR3 covers 14 residues. Germline-derived CDR1 and CDR2 are ENHRY and SYGVKD. V was pared by 6 bases and J by 1 base, with 4 bases of the junction left unmatched. The CDR3 loop is CAIRGTGANTEAFF. CDR3 DNA sequence: TGTGCCATCAGGGGGACAGGCGCGAACACTGAAGCTTTCTTT.

This sequence joins TRBV7-2 and TRBJ2-2; TRBD1 matches at 7 bases. From germline, CDR1 is SGHTA and CDR2 FQGNSA. This CDR3 region has 16 residues. The ends lost 0 bases at V and 1 base at J; junction bases unmatched: 2. In nucleotides, the CDR3 is TGTGCCAGCAGCTTAGCAGGGACAGAGAACACCGGGGAGCTGTTTTTT. Protein product: CASSLAGTENTGELFF.

The rearrangement uses TRBV15 and TRBJ2-5; D is possibly TRBD2 (6 bases). This CDR3 has 17 residues. CDR1 is LNHNV and CDR2 is YYDKDF in the germline V gene (reference sequence). The germline V and J ends were trimmed by 0 bases and 3 bases, with 17 bases remaining between them. CDR3 in DNA: TGTGCCACCAGCAGAGATCTAGCGAATTTGTATGAAGAGACCCAGTACTTC. The encoded protein is CATSRDLANLYEETQYF.

The chain combines TRBV28 with TRBJ1-2; the D is unclear. The CDR3 sequence is 15 residues long. V dropped 3 bases and J dropped 2 bases, with 13 bases sitting between them. CDR1 is MDHEN and CDR2 is SYDVKM in the germline V gene. This chain's CDR3 is CASSFGFSANYGYTF. In DNA, the CDR3 is TGTGCCAGCAGTTTCGGGTTTTCAGCAAACTATGGCTACACCTTC.

The chain recombines TRBV14 with TRBJ1-1; TRBD1 is a possible D gene (5 bases). The germline CDR1 and CDR2 sequences are SGHDN and FVKESK. CDR3 size: 15 residues. Trimming took off 4 bases at V and 0 bases at J, with 12 bases between the two ends. The CDR3 protein is CASSPSVTVNTEAFF. CDR3 DNA: TGTGCCAGCAGCCCGTCAGTGACAGTGAACACTGAAGCTTTCTTT.

This chain joins TRBV30 and TRBJ1-2, with TRBD1 as a possible D gene (6 bases). V was clipped by 3 bases and J by 7 bases, with 15 bases between them. Looked up from germline, CDR1 is GTSNPN and CDR2 is SVGIG (reference sequence). This CDR3 is built from 13 residues. The CDR3 nucleotides are TGTGCCTGGAGCCCAGGACAGCAGCGTGGCTACACCTTC. Translated, it gives CAWSPGQQRGYTF.

This clone was seen a single time. The chain links TRBV28 to TRBJ1-3, with 11 nucleotides matching TRBD1. J gave up 5 bases and V 5 bases, and 8 bases lay outside the gene matches. The germline CDR1 and CDR2 sequences are MDHEN and SYDVKM. The CDR3 runs 16 residues. The CDR3 sequence is CASSTSGTGGRNTIYF. The CDR3 DNA is TGTGCCAGCAGTACCTCCGGGACAGGGGGAAGAAACACCATATATTTT.

The chain couples TRBV6-5 to TRBJ2-7, with 9 bases lining up with TRBD1. CDR1 is MNHEY and CDR2 is SVGAGI in the germline V gene. The CDR3 loop spans 14 amino acids. The trim removed 7 bases at V and 2 bases at J, leaving 6 bases unmatched. In nucleotides, the CDR3 is TGTGCCAGCATGGGGACAGGGCCCCCCTACGAGCAGTACTTC. This codes for CASMGTGPPYEQYF.

The chain joins TRBV6-5 to TRBJ1-2; D is perhaps TRBD1 (6 bases). The germline gives CDR1 MNHEY, CDR2 SVGAGI. The V end was cut by 6 bases, the J end by 4 bases, with 18 bases between. CDR3 size: 15 residues. The CDR3 DNA follows: TGTGCCAGCAGATCCACCAAACAGGGTAGCTATGGCTACACCTTC. This encodes CASRSTKQGSYGYTF.

The chain employs TRBV4-3 and TRBJ2-6, with D maybe TRBD2 (5 bases). Germline CDR1 reads LGHNA; CDR2 reads YSLEER. CDR3 size: 16 residues. V was clipped by 1 base and J by 2 bases, with 9 bases between them. For the CDR3, the DNA is TGCGCCAGCAGCCAAGGTGGGGAGCCTGGGGCCAACGTCCTGACTTTC. Translation gives CASSQGGEPGANVLTF.

This chain joins TRBV24-1 and TRBJ2-2, with TRBD1 matching 8 bases. Germline values: CDR1 KGHDR, CDR2 SFDVKD. J gave up 6 bases and V 9 bases, and 11 bases lay outside the gene matches. CDR3 size: 15 residues. CDR3 sequence: CATSRTGSYSGELFF. Here the CDR3 DNA reads TGTGCCACCTCCAGGACAGGGAGTTATTCCGGGGAGCTGTTTTTT.

V gene TRBV5-1 combines with J gene TRBJ2-7; no firm D call. Per the germline V gene, CDR1 is SGHRS and CDR2 is YFSETQ. V shed 4 bases and J shed 2 bases, with 13 bases lying between them. This CDR3 has 14 amino acids. The CDR3 DNA sequence: TGCGCCAGCAGCGCGGTCCAGCCCGCCTACGAGCAGTACTTC. Protein product: CASSAVQPAYEQYF. Drawing the rest from reference TRBV5-1 and TRBJ2-7, the complete variable domain is KAGVTQTPRYLIKTRGQQVTLSCSPISGHRSVSWYQQTPGQGLQFLFEYFSETQRNKGNFPGRFSGRQFSNSRSEMNVSTLELGDSALYLCASSAVQPAYEQYFGPGTRLTVT.

The chain carries TRBV19 and TRBJ1-1; possible D gene TRBD1, 5 bases. The CDR3 loop spans 12 amino acids. The V end lost 7 bases, the J end lost 5 bases, and 11 bases lay between the germline ends. The germline V gene has CDR1 LNHDA and CDR2 SQIVND (reference sequence). CDR3 DNA: TGTGCCAGTACCGCCTACAGGACTGAAGCTTTCTTT. It specifies CASTAYRTEAFF.

The V and J genes are TRBV28 and TRBJ1-1; D possibly corresponds to TRBD1 (5 bases). Trimming removed 3 bases from V and 1 base from J, with 12 bases in between. From germline, CDR1 is MDHEN and CDR2 SYDVKM. CDR3 length: 15 residues. The CDR3 region is CASSFSDKTNTEAFF. The CDR3 DNA sequence: TGTGCCAGCAGTTTCTCGGACAAGACGAACACTGAAGCTTTCTTT.

CDR3 bases: TGTGCCAGTAGTATCTGGCGGGGCCCCAATGAGCAGTTCTTC. This gives the protein CASSIWRGPNEQFF. The gene calls are TRBV19 and TRBJ2-1; tentative D call: TRBD2 (6 bases). The CDR3 is 14 amino acids. V lost 3 bases to trimming and J lost 6 bases, with 12 bases between them. Germline CDR1 is LNHDA and CDR2 is SQIVND (reference sequence).

The CDR3 protein is CASSPPSGLAGKGEQFF. The CDR3 coding sequence is TGTGCCAGCAGTCCCCCATCAGGACTAGCGGGAAAAGGTGAGCAGTTCTTC. The V gene is TRBV6-2 or TRBV6-3, the J gene TRBJ2-1, with TRBD2 matching over 12 bases. Germline CDR1 reads MNHEY; CDR2 reads SVGEGT. Trimming took 5 bases from V and 9 from J; bases not matched to a gene: 14. This CDR3 is 17 amino acids long.

J is TRBJ2-2 and V is TRBV9, with 12 bases matching TRBD2. The CDR3 totals 16 residues. With V trimmed by 2 bases and J by 7 bases, 6 bases remained unmatched. Per germline, CDR1 SGDLS and CDR2 YYNGEE. The CDR3 spells CASSVGTSGWGGELFF. Here the CDR3 DNA reads TGTGCCAGCAGCGTCGGGACTAGCGGGTGGGGCGGGGAGCTGTTTTTT. The variable domain in full, completed from reference TRBV9 and TRBJ2-2, reads DSGVTQTPKHLITATGQRVTLRCSPRSGDLSVYWYQQSLDQGLQFLIQYYNGEERAKGNILERFSAQQFPDLHSELNLSSLELGDSALYFCASSVGTSGWGGELFFGEGSRLTVL.

This clone was counted once. The chain couples TRBV4-1 to TRBJ2-5, with TRBD2 matching over 8 bases. With V trimmed by 1 base and J by 2 bases, 6 bases remained unmatched. The germline CDR1 and CDR2 sequences are MGHRA and YSYEKL. The CDR3 has 16 amino acids. This chain's CDR3 is CASSQVAGRKQETQYF. CDR3 DNA: TGCGCCAGCAGCCAAGTAGCGGGACGTAAACAAGAGACCCAGTACTTC.

This clone was counted only a few times. Other DNA sequences in the sample encode the same CDR3. The rearrangement uses TRBV30 and TRBJ1-5, with D perhaps TRBD1 (5 bases). The CDR3 has 13 amino acids. V was pared by 0 bases and J by 2 bases, with 5 bases between. Germline V gene sequence: CDR1 GTSNPN, CDR2 SVGIG (reference sequence). Written as DNA, the CDR3 is TGTGCCTGGAGTGTACAGGGCAATCAGCCCCAGCATTTT. Translating it yields CAWSVQGNQPQHF.

The gene calls are TRBV7-2 and TRBJ2-7, with TRBD2 identical over 9 bases. The CDR3 is made up of 13 amino acids. V dropped 5 bases and J dropped 3; count of bases not matched to a gene: 2. CDR1 and CDR2 from the germline V gene are SGHTA and FQGNSA. In DNA form, the CDR3 reads TGTGCCAGCAGCGTTAGCGGGAGCTACGAGCAGTACTTC. Translating gives CASSVSGSYEQYF.

The chain is built from TRBV3-1 (or the pseudogene TRBV3-2) and TRBJ1-4; TRBD1 agrees at 7 bases. The germline CDR1 and CDR2 sequences are LGHDT and YNNKEL (reference sequence). The junction had 5 bases not matched to a gene; V was cut back by 2 bases and J by 5 bases. The CDR3 runs 15 residues. CDR3 residues: CASSQPGTVNEKLFF. The CDR3, as DNA: TGTGCCAGCAGCCAACCTGGGACAGTAAATGAAAAACTGTTTTTT.

This clone has only a few counts. V gene TRBV28 combines with J gene TRBJ1-2; TRBD1 matches at 9 bases. The ends lost 5 bases at V and 4 bases at J; junction bases unmatched: 11. This CDR3 comprises 16 residues. Germline-derived CDR1 and CDR2 are MDHEN and SYDVKM. Here the CDR3 reads CASSPGTGSRGYGYTF. CDR3 coding DNA: TGTGCCAGCAGTCCCGGGACAGGGTCTAGAGGCTATGGCTACACCTTC.

Of note for this clone: Other DNA sequences within the sample encode an identical CDR3. This chain connects TRBV11-2 to TRBJ1-4, with D perhaps TRBD1 (6 bases). Germline CDR1 and CDR2: SGHAT and FQNNGV. V lost 1 base and J lost 10, with 7 bases in between. This CDR3 region has 12 residues. The CDR3 spells CASSLVGGKLFF. The CDR3 nucleotides read TGTGCCAGCAGCTTAGTAGGGGGAAAACTGTTTTTT.

The CDR3 sequence is CASSDRGYSYEQYF. DNA of the CDR3: TGTGCCAGCAGTGATCGGGGGTACTCCTACGAGCAGTACTTC. This rearrangement joins TRBV6-1 to TRBJ2-7; the D gene is possibly TRBD2 (6 bases). Trimming took 3 bases from V and 0 from J, leaving 9 bases between them. Looked up from germline, CDR1 is MNHNS and CDR2 is SASEGT. The CDR3 length is 14 residues.